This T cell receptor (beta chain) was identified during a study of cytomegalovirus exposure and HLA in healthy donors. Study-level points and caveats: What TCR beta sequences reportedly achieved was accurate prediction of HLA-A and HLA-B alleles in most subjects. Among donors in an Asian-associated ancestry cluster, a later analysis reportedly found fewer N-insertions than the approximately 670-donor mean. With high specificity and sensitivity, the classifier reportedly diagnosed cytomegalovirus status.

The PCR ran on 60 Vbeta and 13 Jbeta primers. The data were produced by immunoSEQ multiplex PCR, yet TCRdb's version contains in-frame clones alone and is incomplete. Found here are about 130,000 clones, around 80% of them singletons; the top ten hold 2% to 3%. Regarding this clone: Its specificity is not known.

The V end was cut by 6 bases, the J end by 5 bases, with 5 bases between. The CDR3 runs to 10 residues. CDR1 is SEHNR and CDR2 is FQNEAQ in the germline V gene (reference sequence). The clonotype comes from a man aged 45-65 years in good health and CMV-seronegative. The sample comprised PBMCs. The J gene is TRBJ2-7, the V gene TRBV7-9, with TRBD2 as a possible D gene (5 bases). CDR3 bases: TGTGCCAGCAGGGGAGACGAGCAGTACTTC. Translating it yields CASRGDEQYF. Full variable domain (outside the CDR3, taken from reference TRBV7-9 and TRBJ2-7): DTGVSQNPRHKITKRGQNVTFRCDPISEHNRLYWYRQTLGQGPEFLTYFQNEAQLEKSRLLSDRFSAERPKGSFSTLEIQRTEQGDSAMYLCASRGDEQYFGPGTRLTVT.